The 10 T cell receptor beta chains given below trace back to one sample, sequenced in a study of patients and donors after allogeneic stem cell transplantation. TCRdb passed the RT-PCR reads through MiXCR, listing each CDR3 protein once. Of approximately 430,000 distinct CDR3 sequences in the sample, 16% were seen once. Specimen: blood, either unsorted or a sorted T cell fraction (not recorded which). These receptor sequences come from a human donor who was either an allogeneic HSCT recipient or a stem cell or donor lymphocyte infusion donor (not recorded which). It is not recorded whose cells these are; they may come from a transplant donor.

This clonotype was observed a few times. The rearrangement joins TRBV3-1 to TRBJ2-1, with 12 bases identical to TRBD2. CDR3 length: 15 residues. Germline V gene sequence: CDR1 LGHDT, CDR2 YNNKEL (reference sequence). V lost 4 bases, J lost 6 bases, and 4 bases stayed unmatched. CDR3 coding DNA: TGTGCCAGCAGCCTAAGGACTAGCGGGACCAATGAGCAGTTCTTC. Translation: CASSLRTSGTNEQFF.

This clonotype was seen ten or more times. The chain combines TRBV7-3 with TRBJ2-2, with 10 bases identical to TRBD2. CDR3 size: 15 residues. The germline V gene has CDR1 SGHTA and CDR2 FQGTGA. The J segment lost 7 bases and the V segment lost 5 bases, leaving 7 bases of the junction unmatched. The CDR3 nucleotides are TGTGCCAGCAGCCCGAGCGGGAGGGCGAACGGGGAGCTGTTTTTT. This sequence encodes CASSPSGRANGELFF.

This chain connects TRBV18 to TRBJ2-1; D not resolved. The V gene lost 2 bases and the J gene lost 8 bases, with 10 bases spanning the gap. The CDR3 has 13 amino acids. Germline V gives CDR1 KGHSH, CDR2 LQKENI. The CDR3 nucleotides read TGTGCCAGCTCACCAGGGCAGGTCGATGAGCAGTTCTTC. Translated, it gives CASSPGQVDEQFF.

This clonotype showed up just a few times. The rearrangement links TRBV12-3 or TRBV12-4 to TRBJ1-4; no clear D. This CDR3 contains 14 residues. With 3 bases removed from V and 7 bases from J, the gap between germline ends came to 12 bases. CDR3 DNA sequence: TGTGCCAGCAGTTTCCCGGGTGTGATTGAAAAACTGTTTTTT. This encodes CASSFPGVIEKLFF.

This clonotype occurred many times. Sequence at one end of the junction differs from germline and may be a read error. The chain has TRBV5-1 and TRBJ2-7; 8 positions match TRBD1. Germline V gene lookup returns CDR1 SGHRS and CDR2 YFSETQ. The CDR3 runs to 13 residues. CDR3 nucleotide sequence: TGTGCCAGCAGCTTAGACAGGGGCTACGAGCAGTACTTC. Residues: CASSLDRGYEQYF. Full variable domain (outside the CDR3, taken from reference TRBV5-1 and TRBJ2-7): KAGVTQTPRYLIKTRGQQVTLSCSPISGHRSVSWYQQTPGQGLQFLFEYFSETQRNKGNFPGRFSGRQFSNSRSEMNVSTLELGDSALYLCASSLDRGYEQYFGPGTRLTVT.

This clonotype was counted between two and nine times. The rearrangement joins TRBV20-1 to TRBJ2-4; tentative D call: TRBD1 (5 bases). From germline, CDR1 is DFQATT and CDR2 SNEGSKA (reference sequence). CDR3 length: 15 residues. V lost 6 bases, J lost 0 bases, and 15 bases lay in between. CDR3 sequence: CSADHRSLAKNIQYF. In nucleotides, the CDR3 is TGCAGTGCCGACCACAGGTCCTTAGCCAAAAACATTCAGTACTTC.

The J gene is TRBJ2-2, the V gene TRBV24-1; the match to TRBD2 covers 12 bases. Germline values: CDR1 KGHDR, CDR2 SFDVKD. The length of the CDR3 is 18 residues. V lost 4 bases and J lost 6; bases outside the gene matches: 11. This CDR3 reads CATSEPGLAGRAAGELFF. As DNA, the CDR3 is TGTGCCACCAGTGAACCCGGACTAGCGGGGCGAGCGGCCGGGGAGCTGTTTTTT.

The genes are TRBV5-5 and TRBJ2-3, with TRBD2 as a possible D gene (6 bases). There are 14 residues in the CDR3. The V end was cut by 4 bases, the J end by 7 bases, with 16 bases between. Germline V gives CDR1 SGHKS, CDR2 YYEKEE (reference sequence). CDR3 sequence reads: CASSPPGAFHTQYF. The DNA of the CDR3 is TGTGCCAGCAGCCCCCCGGGAGCATTCCATACGCAGTATTTT.

The chain employs TRBV11-1 and TRBJ2-3, with D unclear. Germline-derived CDR1 and CDR2 are SGHAT and FQDESV (reference sequence). V was trimmed by 5 bases and J by 3 bases, leaving 12 bases between them. The CDR3 sequence is 14 residues long. As DNA, the CDR3 is TGTGCCAGCAGCCTTTTTACAGCTACAGATACGCAGTATTTT. The encoded protein is CASSLFTATDTQYF.

This clonotype has at least ten counts. J is TRBJ2-7 and V is TRBV20-1, with 7 bases identical to TRBD1. V shed 3 bases and J 1 base; nucleotides not matched to a gene: 9. CDR1 and CDR2 from the germline V gene are DFQATT and SNEGSKA (reference sequence). The CDR3 consists of 15 residues. The CDR3 reads CSASDSGTVSYEQYF. In nucleotides, the CDR3 is TGCAGTGCTAGTGATTCCGGGACAGTTTCCTACGAGCAGTACTTC.